The present T cell receptor (beta chain) was sequenced within a study of CD8+CD57+ T cells in acquired aplastic anemia. According to the study, genomic DNA was the template for TCR beta VDJ and CDR3 profiling. TCRdb itself ran the reads through MiXCR, one entry per CDR3 protein. The table lists 200,000 to 250,000 distinct CDR3 sequences, 61% of them singletons. Losses at the gene ends were 6 bases for V and 8 bases for J; bases not matched to a gene: 6. CDR1 is SGHVS, CDR2 FQNEAQ, per germline. This CDR3 contains 14 residues. Material for sequencing was sorted CD4+, CD8+, or CD8+CD57+ T cells (not recorded which) from PBMCs. The sequence was obtained from a human donor in good health. V and J are TRBV7-8 and TRBJ1-6; 8 nucleotides match TRBD1. This CDR3 reads CASSSGQGDSPLHF. The CDR3 bases are TGTGCCAGCAGTTCAGGACAGGGAGATTCACCCCTCCACTTT.